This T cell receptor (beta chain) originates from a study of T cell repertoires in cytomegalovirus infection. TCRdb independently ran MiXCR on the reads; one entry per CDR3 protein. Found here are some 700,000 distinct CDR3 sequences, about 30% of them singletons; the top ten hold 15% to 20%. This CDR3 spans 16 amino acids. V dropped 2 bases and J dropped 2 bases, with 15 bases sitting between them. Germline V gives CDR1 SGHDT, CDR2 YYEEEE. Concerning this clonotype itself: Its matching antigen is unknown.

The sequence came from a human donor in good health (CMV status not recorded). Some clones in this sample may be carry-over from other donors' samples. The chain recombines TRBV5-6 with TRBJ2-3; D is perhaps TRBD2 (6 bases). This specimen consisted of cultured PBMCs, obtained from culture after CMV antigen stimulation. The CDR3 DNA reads TGTGCCAGCAGCTTCGCGGGATCCGGTTTCACAGATACGCAGTATTTT. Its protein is CASSFAGSGFTDTQYF.